The 28 T cell receptor beta chains listed next were all sequenced from one sample in a study of Tregs in tolerant kidney transplant recipients (dated by TCRdb to 2018 to 2020). The method was the immunoSEQ multiplex PCR assay. The immuneACCESS repertoire file appears here via TCRdb, limited to in-frame rearrangements. These files lack a portion of the clones; in checked studies, under half of the deficit traces to unresolved V genes, and the cause of the others is not known. The table for this sample lists 15,000 to 19,000 clones; around half of them were counted only once. Of the sample, less than 3.5% falls within the top ten clones. For these receptors, no antigen is known. The time point label, as the study defines it: blood sample drawn before combined kidney and bone marrow transplant. In bulk CFSE mixed lymphocyte reactions, CFSE-labeled recipient PBMCs were cocultured with irradiated donor PBMCs for less than seven days, then stained for CD3/CD4/CD8 and FACS-sorted.

Sequenced material: CD4+ T cells from blood cultured with allogeneic cells, taken before the transplant. The receptors were gathered from a human patient who received a combined kidney and bone marrow transplant.

This chain connects TRBV19 to TRBJ2-1, with 10 bases matching TRBD2. J gave up 12 bases and V 5 bases, and 16 bases lay outside the gene matches. The CDR3 extends over 16 amino acids. Germline lookup yields CDR1 LNHDA and CDR2 SQIVND (reference sequence). The CDR3 spells CASSPKTSGRTVGQFF. The CDR3 DNA is TGTGCCAGTAGTCCAAAGACTAGCGGGCGCACGGTTGGGCAGTTCTTC.

In this sample, this clone turned up a few times. V usage is TRBV6-1 and J usage is TRBJ1-4; D possibly corresponds to TRBD1 (5 bases). The CDR3 runs to 14 residues. Germline CDR1 MNHNS, CDR2 SASEGT. The V end was cut by 4 bases, the J end by 5 bases, with 11 bases between. CDR3 DNA sequence: TGTGCCAGCAGTGTAAGGGGCTTAAATGAAAAACTGTTTTTT. Translated, it gives CASSVRGLNEKLFF.

The chain carries TRBV19 and TRBJ1-2; 9 bases agree with TRBD1. The germline gives CDR1 LNHDA, CDR2 SQIVND (reference sequence). The CDR3 covers 15 residues. Germline trimming cut 5 bases from V and 3 bases from J; bases unmatched to any gene: 7. CDR3 nucleotides: TGTGCCAGTAGTGGGACAGGGAGATCCGACTATGGCTACACCTTC. Its translation: CASSGTGRSDYGYTF.

This clone was recorded only once. The chain couples TRBV7-3 to TRBJ1-5, with D hard to call. Deletions cut 4 bases from V and 4 bases from J, with 8 bases between. The CDR3 has 13 amino acids. Germline V gives CDR1 SGHTA, CDR2 FQGTGA. The CDR3 sequence is CASSYHRNQPQHF. The CDR3 nucleotides are TGTGCCAGCAGCTATCACAGAAATCAGCCCCAGCATTTT.

The chain carries TRBV9 and TRBJ1-1; D possibly corresponds to TRBD1 (6 bases). The V end lost 2 bases, the J end lost 0 bases, and 8 bases lay between the germline ends. The CDR3 consists of 14 residues. CDR1 is SGDLS, CDR2 YYNGEE, per germline. The CDR3 sequence: CASSVTGMNTEAFF. CDR3 nucleotides: TGTGCCAGCAGCGTTACAGGGATGAACACTGAAGCTTTCTTT.

J is TRBJ1-5 and V is TRBV19, with TRBD1 matching over 7 bases. Germline V gene sequence: CDR1 LNHDA, CDR2 SQIVND (reference sequence). V gave up 5 bases and J gave up 3 bases; unmatched junction bases: 7. This CDR3 contains 15 residues. The DNA for the CDR3 is TGTGCCAGTAGTGTAGGACAGGTTCTCAATCAGCCCCAGCATTTT. This translates into CASSVGQVLNQPQHF. Using reference TRBV19 and TRBJ1-5 for the parts outside the CDR3, the full variable domain is DGGITQSPKYLFRKEGQNVTLSCEQNLNHDAMYWYRQDPGQGLRLIYYSQIVNDFQKGDIAEGYSVSREKKESFPLTVTSAQKNPTAFYLCASSVGQVLNQPQHFGDGTRLSIL.

The rearrangement links TRBV7-6 to TRBJ2-2, with D perhaps TRBD2 (5 bases). Trimming left V 2 bases short and J 6 bases short, with 7 bases between. The CDR3 length is 13 residues. Germline CDR1 and CDR2: SGHVS and FNYEAQ. CDR3 region: CASSLKRAGELFF. CDR3 in DNA: TGTGCCAGCAGCTTAAAGAGGGCCGGGGAGCTGTTTTTT.

The chain carries TRBV4-2 and TRBJ1-5; 7 bases map to TRBD1. V trimming: 4 bases; J trimming: 7 bases; junction bases outside the gene matches: 13. Germline CDR1 and CDR2: LGHNA and YNFKEQ. This CDR3 contains 16 residues. CDR3 sequence reads: CASSPNDRVLWQPQHF. CDR3 DNA sequence: TGTGCCAGCAGCCCTAACGACAGGGTACTATGGCAGCCCCAGCATTTT.

The V gene is TRBV27, the J gene TRBJ1-2; 7 bases match TRBD1. Per the germline V gene, CDR1 is MNHEY and CDR2 is SMNVEV (reference sequence). This CDR3 is 14 amino acids long. V lost 3 bases to trimming and J lost 5 bases; unmatched junction nucleotides: 6. CDR3 protein: CASSLDRTFYGYTF. The CDR3 DNA reads as TGTGCCAGCAGTTTGGACAGGACCTTTTATGGCTACACCTTC.

The rearrangement joins TRBV4-1 to TRBJ1-5, with D possibly matching TRBD1 (5 bases). This CDR3 is built from 14 residues. The V end was cut by 2 bases, the J end by 4 bases, with 9 bases between. CDR1 and CDR2 from the germline V gene are MGHRA and YSYEKL. DNA of the CDR3: TGCGCCAGCAGCCAAAACAGGTTAAATCAGCCCCAGCATTTT. Translated: CASSQNRLNQPQHF.

The chain carries TRBV7-9 and TRBJ2-1, with D uncertain. Germline V gene sequence: CDR1 SEHNR, CDR2 FQNEAQ (reference sequence). This CDR3 comprises 17 residues. Trimming stripped 2 bases from V and 0 bases from J, with 14 bases between. Written as DNA, the CDR3 is TGTGCCAGCAGCTTAATATTGAGGCCTAGCTCCTACAATGAGCAGTTCTTC. Protein: CASSLILRPSSYNEQFF.

This chain links TRBV10-3 with TRBJ1-6; D perhaps matches TRBD1 (6 bases). Trimming cost V 10 bases and J 7 bases, with 20 bases left between them. The CDR3 totals 15 residues. CDR1 and CDR2 from the germline V gene are ENHRY and SYGVKD. CDR3 sequence: CASRINRVENSPLHF. As DNA, the CDR3 is TGTGCCAGCAGAATCAACAGGGTTGAGAATTCACCCCTCCACTTT.

For the CDR3, the DNA is TGCGCCAGCAGCCAAGTACCGGGAAACAGCCTTTATGGCTACACCTTC. Translated: CASSQVPGNSLYGYTF. The chain is built from TRBV4-3 and TRBJ1-2; no clear D gene. CDR3 length equals 16 residues. CDR1 is LGHNA, CDR2 YSLEER, per germline. Trimming stripped 1 base from V and 5 bases from J, with 17 bases between.

This clone has only a few counts. This sequence joins TRBV7-3 and TRBJ1-3; D gene unclear. Germline-derived CDR1 and CDR2 are SGHTA and FQGTGA. Trimming cost V 2 bases and J 0 bases, with 5 bases left between them. This CDR3 has 14 amino acids. CDR3: CASSLSYSGNTIYF. The CDR3 coding sequence is TGTGCCAGCAGCTTATCTTACTCTGGAAACACCATATATTTT.

The chain combines TRBV7-9 with TRBJ1-2; D may be TRBD1 (6 bases). This CDR3 is 15 amino acids long. Germline values: CDR1 SEHNR, CDR2 FQNEAQ (reference sequence). V dropped 7 bases and J dropped 0 bases, with 15 bases sitting between them. The CDR3 nucleotides are TGTGCCAGCACCTTTGGGAACAGGGCTAACTATGGCTACACCTTC. It encodes CASTFGNRANYGYTF.

CDR3 residues: CASSQGNVRVTEAFF. Written as DNA, the CDR3 is TGCGCCAGCAGCCAAGGGAATGTCAGGGTCACTGAAGCTTTCTTT. The rearrangement links TRBV4-3 to TRBJ1-1, with D maybe TRBD1 (5 bases). Between the trimmed V and J ends, which lost 1 base and 4 bases, there was a span of 13 bases. In germline, CDR1 is LGHNA, CDR2 YSLEER. The CDR3 is 15 amino acids.

A single count supports this clone. This chain joins TRBV6-5 and TRBJ1-1; 8 bases fit TRBD1. Unmatched junction bases numbered 7, after V lost 1 base and J lost 6 bases. CDR1 is MNHEY and CDR2 is SVGAGI in the germline V gene. There are 15 residues in the CDR3. DNA of the CDR3: TGTGCCAGCAGTTACTTCAACAGGGGGACCGCTGAAGCTTTCTTT. Protein sequence: CASSYFNRGTAEAFF.

By sample fraction, this clone is medium-sized. CDR3 loop: CASSPSYRGSEQFF. The CDR3 DNA reads as TGCGCCAGCAGCCCCTCCTACAGGGGAAGTGAGCAGTTCTTC. The rearrangement uses TRBV5-1 and TRBJ2-1, with 7 bases aligning to TRBD1. Looked up from germline, CDR1 is SGHRS and CDR2 is YFSETQ. The CDR3 contains 14 residues. With V trimmed by 4 bases and J by 9 bases, 10 bases remained unmatched. Based on the CDR3 plus reference TRBV5-1 and TRBJ2-1, the full variable domain is KAGVTQTPRYLIKTRGQQVTLSCSPISGHRSVSWYQQTPGQGLQFLFEYFSETQRNKGNFPGRFSGRQFSNSRSEMNVSTLELGDSALYLCASSPSYRGSEQFFGPGTRLTVL.

The chain uses TRBV5-1 and TRBJ1-1; no definite D call. The V gene's germline CDR1 is SGHRS and CDR2 YFSETQ. V lost 6 bases and J 0 bases, leaving 15 bases between the germline ends. This CDR3 region has 15 residues. The CDR3: CASTSSPTVNTEAFF. CDR3 nucleotide sequence: TGCGCCAGCACCTCCTCACCAACAGTGAACACTGAAGCTTTCTTT.

V gene TRBV19 combines with J gene TRBJ2-5; D is perhaps TRBD2 (6 bases). V was clipped by 4 bases and J by 5 bases, with 17 bases between them. The CDR3 runs 15 residues. Germline V gene sequence: CDR1 LNHDA, CDR2 SQIVND (reference sequence). Here the CDR3 reads CASSRSGRGGETQYF. CDR3 sequence (DNA): TGTGCCAGTAGTAGGTCCGGGAGAGGAGGGGAGACCCAGTACTTC.

V gene TRBV11-3 combines with J gene TRBJ2-3, with 15 bases that match TRBD2. V was pared by 5 bases and J by 5 bases, with 5 bases of the junction left unmatched. This CDR3 is built from 16 residues. The germline CDR1 and CDR2 sequences are SGHNT and YENEEA. The CDR3 here is CASSPGTSGRIDTQYF. CDR3 bases: TGTGCCAGCAGCCCCGGGACTAGCGGGAGGATAGATACGCAGTATTTT.

This clone was counted a few times. The chain employs TRBV15 and TRBJ1-1; D perhaps matches TRBD1 (5 bases). V gave up 0 bases and J gave up 2 bases, with 13 bases separating them. From germline, CDR1 is LNHNV and CDR2 YYDKDF (reference sequence). The CDR3 contains 16 residues. In nucleotides, the CDR3 is TGTGCCACCAGCAGAGAATCAGTCAGGGATAACACTGAAGCTTTCTTT. This encodes CATSRESVRDNTEAFF.

By share of the sample, this clone is medium-sized. V is TRBV28 and J is TRBJ2-3; 10 nucleotides line up with TRBD1. CDR3 length: 14 residues. Germline V gene sequence: CDR1 MDHEN, CDR2 SYDVKM. V lost 6 bases, J lost 9 bases, and 9 bases stayed unmatched. CDR3 protein: CASRRDRGRMTQYF. CDR3 nucleotide sequence: TGTGCCAGCAGGAGGGACAGGGGACGCATGACGCAGTATTTT.

V gene TRBV4-1 combines with J gene TRBJ1-5, with D maybe TRBD1 (5 bases). Germline V gene data show CDR1 as MGHRA and CDR2 as YSYEKL. The CDR3 has 13 residues. Trimming cost V 11 bases and J 5 bases, with 16 bases left between them. The CDR3 protein is CALRDFRYQPQHF. Written as DNA, the CDR3 is TGCGCCCTTCGGGACTTTCGATATCAGCCCCAGCATTTT.

This clone was detected once. The CDR3 sequence is CASSVEKRPYNEQFF. Here the CDR3 DNA reads TGTGCCAGCAGCGTTGAGAAGCGGCCCTACAATGAGCAGTTCTTC. The chain joins TRBV5-4 to TRBJ2-1; weak D call: TRBD2 (5 bases). Germline V gives CDR1 SGHNT, CDR2 YYREEE (reference sequence). This CDR3 spans 15 amino acids. Trimming pared 4 bases from V and 2 bases from J, leaving 13 bases between.

In this sample, this clone turned up a few times. The rearrangement links TRBV6-1 to TRBJ1-3; D remains unclear. Germline V gene sequence: CDR1 MNHNS, CDR2 SASEGT. The CDR3 sequence is 17 residues long. V dropped 4 bases and J dropped 0 bases, with 16 bases sitting between them. The CDR3 DNA is TGTGCCAGCAGTGCTTATCGCGAGGTCAGCTCTGGAAACACCATATATTTT. It codes for CASSAYREVSSGNTIYF.

This rearrangement joins TRBV6-5 to TRBJ2-1; D gene unclear. The ends were cut back, 8 bases at V and 6 bases at J, with 11 bases in the middle. CDR3 length equals 12 residues. Germline CDR1 MNHEY, CDR2 SVGAGI. The CDR3 spells CASGGAGNEQFF. The CDR3 DNA reads TGTGCCAGCGGCGGTGCCGGCAATGAGCAGTTCTTC.

By share, this clone counts as medium-sized. The chain has TRBV21-1 and TRBJ2-5; TRBD2 was called by the table and not checked on the DNA. TRBV21-1 is described as a pseudogene. The CDR3 extends over 15 amino acids. CDR3 loop: CASTQYRGAQETQYF. CDR3 in DNA: TGTGCCAGCACCCAGTACCGGGGAGCCCAAGAGACCCAGTACTTC.